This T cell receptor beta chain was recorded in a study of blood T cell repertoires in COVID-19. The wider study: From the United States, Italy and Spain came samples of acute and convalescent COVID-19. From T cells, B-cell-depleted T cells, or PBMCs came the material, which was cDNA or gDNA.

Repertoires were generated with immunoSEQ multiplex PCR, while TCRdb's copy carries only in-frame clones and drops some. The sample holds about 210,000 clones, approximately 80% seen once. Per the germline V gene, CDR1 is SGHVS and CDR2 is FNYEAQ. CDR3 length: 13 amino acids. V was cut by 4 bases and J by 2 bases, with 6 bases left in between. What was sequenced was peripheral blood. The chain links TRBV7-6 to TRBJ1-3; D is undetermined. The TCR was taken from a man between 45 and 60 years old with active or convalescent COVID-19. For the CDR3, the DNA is TGTGCCAGCAGCTCCGGAGCTGGAAACACCATATATTTT. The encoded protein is CASSSGAGNTIYF.